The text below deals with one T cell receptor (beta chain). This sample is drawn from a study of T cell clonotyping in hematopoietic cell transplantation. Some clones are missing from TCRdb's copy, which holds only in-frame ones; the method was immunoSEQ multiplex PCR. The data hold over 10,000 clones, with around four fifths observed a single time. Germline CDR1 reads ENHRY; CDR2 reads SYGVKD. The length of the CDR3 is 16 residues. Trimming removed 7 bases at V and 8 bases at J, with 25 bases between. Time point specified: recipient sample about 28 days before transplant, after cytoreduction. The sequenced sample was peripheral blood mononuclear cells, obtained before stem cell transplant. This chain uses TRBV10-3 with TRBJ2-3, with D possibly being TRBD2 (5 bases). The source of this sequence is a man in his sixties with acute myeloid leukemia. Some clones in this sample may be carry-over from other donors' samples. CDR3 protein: CAINNPEVAGEGTQYF. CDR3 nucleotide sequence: TGTGCCATCAATAACCCGGAGGTAGCAGGAGAGGGTACGCAGTATTTT.